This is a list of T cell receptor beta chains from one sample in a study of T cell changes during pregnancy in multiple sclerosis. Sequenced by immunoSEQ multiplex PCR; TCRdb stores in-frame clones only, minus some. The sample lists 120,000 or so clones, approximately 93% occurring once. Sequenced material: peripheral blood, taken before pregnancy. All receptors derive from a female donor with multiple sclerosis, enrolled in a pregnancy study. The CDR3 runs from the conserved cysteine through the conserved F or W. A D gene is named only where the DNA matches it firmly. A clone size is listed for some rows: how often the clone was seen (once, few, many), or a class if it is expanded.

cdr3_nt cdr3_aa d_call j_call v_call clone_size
TGTGCCAGCAGCCCGGGGTCCTACAATGAGCAGTTCTTC CASSPGSYNEQFF . TRBJ2-1 TRBV27 .
TGTGCCAGCCTCGGACTCACCTACGAGCAGTACTTC CASLGLTYEQYF . TRBJ2-7 TRBV2 .
TGCGCCAGCAGCCAAGAGGGACAGGGGTTCGGCTACACCTTC CASSQEGQGFGYTF TRBD1 TRBJ1-2 TRBV5-1 .
TGTGCCAGCAGTTCGGCGGATGGCTACACCTTC CASSSADGYTF . TRBJ1-2 TRBV27 few
TGTGCCAGCAGCCCTGACAGGGTCAACGGCTACACCTTC CASSPDRVNGYTF TRBD1 TRBJ1-2 TRBV7-2 few
TGTGCCGGCATCCGGGGTCCCCAGAATGAAAAACTGTTTTTT CAGIRGPQNEKLFF . TRBJ1-4 TRBV30 .
TGTGCCAGCACCCCGGGGGGGCGCTATGGCTACACCTTC CASTPGGRYGYTF . TRBJ1-2 TRBV6-1 .
TGTGCCTGGAGTGTAGGCGGGAGCTCCTATAATTCACCCCTCCACTTT CAWSVGGSSYNSPLHF . TRBJ1-6 TRBV30 once
TGTGCCAGCAGTTTATCCCCGGGACAGCTTAACTATGGCTACACCTTC CASSLSPGQLNYGYTF TRBD1 TRBJ1-2 TRBV27 .
TGTGCCAGCAGCGCCTCCTCTAGCGGGAGAACAGATGAGCAGTTCTTC CASSASSSGRTDEQFF TRBD2 TRBJ2-1 TRBV11-3 .
TGTGCCATCAGTGAGGGTCTCGGGAATTCACCCCTCCACTTT CAISEGLGNSPLHF . TRBJ1-6 TRBV10-3 .
TGTGCCAGCAGCCTAGGGACAGCTATCTACGAGCAGTACTTC CASSLGTAIYEQYF TRBD1 TRBJ2-7 TRBV11-2 .
TGTGCCAGCAGACCACAGGGGGCGACCTACAATGAGCAGTTCTTC CASRPQGATYNEQFF TRBD1 TRBJ2-1 TRBV5-4 .
TGCAGCGTTGACTCTAGCGGGAGGGCAAATGAGCAGTTCTTC CSVDSSGRANEQFF TRBD2 TRBJ2-1 TRBV29-1 .
TGTGCCAGCAGTTTATACGGGGGGCTTTCTAGCTATGGCTACACCTTC CASSLYGGLSSYGYTF . TRBJ1-2 TRBV27 .
TGTGCCAGCAGACGCACTAGCGGGGGGATCTACGAGCAGTACTTC CASRRTSGGIYEQYF TRBD2 TRBJ2-7 TRBV27 .
TGTGCCAGCAGTTACTCGGGGGACAGGGTAGGCAATGAGCAGTTCTTC CASSYSGDRVGNEQFF TRBD1 TRBJ2-1 TRBV6-5 .
TGTGCCAGCAGTACAGGGTTGGCAGATACGCAGTATTTT CASSTGLADTQYF . TRBJ2-3 TRBV11-2 .
TGTGCCAGCAGTTACTCCGAGCTGAACACTGAAGCTTTCTTT CASSYSELNTEAFF . TRBJ1-1 TRBV6-5 .
TGTGCCAGCAGCTCCGGACTAGCGACAGATACGCAGTATTTT CASSSGLATDTQYF TRBD2 TRBJ2-3 TRBV7-3 .
TGTGCCAGCAGTCGTAGCGGGACTCCCTCCTACGAGCAGTACTTC CASSRSGTPSYEQYF TRBD2 TRBJ2-7 TRBV9 .
TGTGCCAGCAGCCCTGAACTTTTACAGGGGAAACCCCCTGAAGCTTTCTTT CASSPELLQGKPPEAFF TRBD1 TRBJ1-1 TRBV5-6 .
TGTGCCAGCAGTGTGGACAGGGGCTACGAGCAGTACTTC CASSVDRGYEQYF TRBD1 TRBJ2-7 TRBV28 .
TGTGCCAGCAGCCGCGGGGGGGCTGTAAAGACCCAGTACTTC CASSRGGAVKTQYF TRBD2 TRBJ2-5 TRBV7-2 .
TGTGCCACTAGCGGGGGGGCTAGCACAGATACGCAGTATTTT CATSGGASTDTQYF TRBD2 TRBJ2-3 TRBV10-3 .
TGTGCCAGCAGGACCGGGACAGGGAACTACGAGCAGTACTTC CASRTGTGNYEQYF TRBD1 TRBJ2-7 TRBV27 .
TGTGCCAGCACCTCGGGGGGAATAGACTACGAGCAGTACTTC CASTSGGIDYEQYF TRBD2 TRBJ2-7 TRBV28 few
TGTGCCAGCAGTTTAACTTACAGGCCCTCTGGAAACACCATATATTTT CASSLTYRPSGNTIYF . TRBJ1-3 TRBV27 .
TGTGCCAGCAGCACGACGACTAGGAAGGAAAAACTGTTTTTT CASSTTTRKEKLFF . TRBJ1-4 TRBV2 once
TGTGCCAGCAAGGAGGGGGGGAGAAGTCAGCCCCAGCATTTT CASKEGGRSQPQHF . TRBJ1-5 TRBV27 once
TGTGCCAGTAGGAAGAGGGCGACAGGGGTCGAGAATCAGCCCCAGCATTTT CASRKRATGVENQPQHF TRBD1 TRBJ1-5 TRBV19 .
TGTGCCAGCAGCCGGGACAGGGTAGGGGAAAAACTGTTTTTT CASSRDRVGEKLFF TRBD1 TRBJ1-4 TRBV6-5 .
TGTGCCTGGAGTGTACACGCAGATACGCAGTATTTT CAWSVHADTQYF . TRBJ2-3 TRBV30 .
TGTGCCAGCAGTGAAGTACGACAGTCTGGCTACACCTTC CASSEVRQSGYTF . TRBJ1-2 TRBV2 .
TGTGCCAGCAGTGAGACTAGCGGCCTCCTCACAGATACGCAGTATTTT CASSETSGLLTDTQYF TRBD2 TRBJ2-3 TRBV27 .
TGTGCCAGCTCACCAGGGCAGGGGGCTAACTATGGCTACACCTTC CASSPGQGANYGYTF TRBD1 TRBJ1-2 TRBV18 .
TGTGCCAGCAGTTTGCAGCGGGACCGGAACAATGAGCAGTTCTTC CASSLQRDRNNEQFF TRBD2 TRBJ2-1 TRBV27 .
TGTGCCAGCAGCTTACAGGGGGCGGGTGAAGCTTTCTTT CASSLQGAGEAFF TRBD1 TRBJ1-1 TRBV7-9 .
TGTGCCAGCAGCTCAACAGTGGACTATGGCTACACCTTC CASSSTVDYGYTF . TRBJ1-2 TRBV5-6 .
TGCGCCAGCAGCCAACAGGGGTGGGGGGAGACCCAGTACTTC CASSQQGWGETQYF . TRBJ2-5 TRBV4-1 .
TGTGCCAGCCAGGATAACCAGGATGACAATGAGCAGTTCTTC CASQDNQDDNEQFF . TRBJ2-1 TRBV2 .
TGTGCCAGCAGCCCCAGGACAGGGTATAGCAATCAGCCCCAGCATTTT CASSPRTGYSNQPQHF TRBD1 TRBJ1-5 TRBV7-2 once
TGTGCCAGCAGCCCGAATCCGACAGAATTATTCTATGGCTACACCTTC CASSPNPTELFYGYTF . TRBJ1-2 TRBV6-6 .
TGTGCCAGCAGCCCGGGACTACCAAGTCAGCCCCAGCATTTT CASSPGLPSQPQHF . TRBJ1-5 TRBV2 .
TGTGCCAGCAGCGTAGCTAGACAGGGGGCACCTGAAGCTTTCTTT CASSVARQGAPEAFF TRBD1 TRBJ1-1 TRBV9 .
TGTGCCAGCAGCTTAACAGAGAACACTGAAGCTTTCTTT CASSLTENTEAFF . TRBJ1-1 TRBV7-2 .
TGTGCCAGCAGTTACGGGCTGGGCATTCAGTACTTC CASSYGLGIQYF . TRBJ2-4 TRBV6-5 .
TGTGCCAGCAGGGGACAGGGGGCCAACTATGGCTACACCTTC CASRGQGANYGYTF TRBD1 TRBJ1-2 TRBV2 .